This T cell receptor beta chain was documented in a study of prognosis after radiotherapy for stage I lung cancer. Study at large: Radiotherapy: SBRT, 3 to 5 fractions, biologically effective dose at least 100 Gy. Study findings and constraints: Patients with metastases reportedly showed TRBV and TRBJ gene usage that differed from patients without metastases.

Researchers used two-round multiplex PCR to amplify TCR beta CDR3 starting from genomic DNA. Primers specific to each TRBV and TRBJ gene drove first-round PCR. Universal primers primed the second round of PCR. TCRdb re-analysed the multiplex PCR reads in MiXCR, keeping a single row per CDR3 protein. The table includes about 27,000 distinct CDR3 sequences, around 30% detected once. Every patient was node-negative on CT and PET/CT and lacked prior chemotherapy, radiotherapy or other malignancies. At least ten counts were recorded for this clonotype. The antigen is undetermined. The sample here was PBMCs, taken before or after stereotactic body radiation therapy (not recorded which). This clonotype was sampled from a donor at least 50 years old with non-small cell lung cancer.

The CDR3 region is CASSQTGQFGGNTIYF. The CDR3, as DNA: TGTGCCAGCAGTCAGACGGGACAGTTCGGAGGAAACACCATATATTTT. This sequence joins TRBV6-1 and TRBJ1-3; the match to TRBD1 covers 7 bases. The CDR3 is made up of 16 amino acids. From germline, CDR1 is MNHNS and CDR2 SASEGT. The V and J ends lost 5 bases and 4 bases, in that order; junction bases with no gene match: 11.